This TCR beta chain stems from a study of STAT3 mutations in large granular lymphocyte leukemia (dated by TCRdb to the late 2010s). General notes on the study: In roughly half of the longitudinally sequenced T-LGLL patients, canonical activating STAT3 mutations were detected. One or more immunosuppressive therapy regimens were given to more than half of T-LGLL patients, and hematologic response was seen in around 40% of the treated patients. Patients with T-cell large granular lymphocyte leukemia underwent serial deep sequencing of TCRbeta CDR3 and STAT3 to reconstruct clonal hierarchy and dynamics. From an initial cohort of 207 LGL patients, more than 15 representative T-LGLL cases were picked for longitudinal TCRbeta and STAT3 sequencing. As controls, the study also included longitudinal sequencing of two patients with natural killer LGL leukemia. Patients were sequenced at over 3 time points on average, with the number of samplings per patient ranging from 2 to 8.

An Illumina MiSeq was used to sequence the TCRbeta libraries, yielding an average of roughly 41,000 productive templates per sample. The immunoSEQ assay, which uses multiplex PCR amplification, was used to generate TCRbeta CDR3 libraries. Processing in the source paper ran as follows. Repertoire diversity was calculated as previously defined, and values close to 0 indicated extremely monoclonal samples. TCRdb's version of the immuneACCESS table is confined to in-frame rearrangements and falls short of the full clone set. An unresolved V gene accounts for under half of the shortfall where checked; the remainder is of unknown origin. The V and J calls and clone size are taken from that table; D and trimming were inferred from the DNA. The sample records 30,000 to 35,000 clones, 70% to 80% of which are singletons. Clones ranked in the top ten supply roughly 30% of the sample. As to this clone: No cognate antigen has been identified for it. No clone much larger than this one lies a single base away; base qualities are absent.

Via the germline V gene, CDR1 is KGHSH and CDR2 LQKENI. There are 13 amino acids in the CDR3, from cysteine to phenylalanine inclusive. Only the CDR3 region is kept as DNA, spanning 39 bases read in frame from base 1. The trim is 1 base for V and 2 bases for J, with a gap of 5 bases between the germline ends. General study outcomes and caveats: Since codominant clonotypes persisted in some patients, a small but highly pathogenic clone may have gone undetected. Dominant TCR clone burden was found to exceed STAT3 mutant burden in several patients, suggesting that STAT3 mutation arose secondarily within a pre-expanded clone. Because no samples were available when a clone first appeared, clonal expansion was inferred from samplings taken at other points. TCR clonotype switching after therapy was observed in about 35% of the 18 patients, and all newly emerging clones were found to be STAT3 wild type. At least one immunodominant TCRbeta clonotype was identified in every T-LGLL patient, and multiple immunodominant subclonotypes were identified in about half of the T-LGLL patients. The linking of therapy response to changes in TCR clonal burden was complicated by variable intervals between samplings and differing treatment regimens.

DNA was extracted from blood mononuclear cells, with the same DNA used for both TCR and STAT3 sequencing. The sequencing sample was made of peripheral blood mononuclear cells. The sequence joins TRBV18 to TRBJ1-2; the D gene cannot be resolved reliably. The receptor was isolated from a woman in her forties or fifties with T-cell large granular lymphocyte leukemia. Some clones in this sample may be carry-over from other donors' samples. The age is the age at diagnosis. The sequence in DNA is TGTGCCAGCTCACCACAGAGCAACTATGGCTACACCTTC. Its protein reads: CASSPQSNYGYTF.